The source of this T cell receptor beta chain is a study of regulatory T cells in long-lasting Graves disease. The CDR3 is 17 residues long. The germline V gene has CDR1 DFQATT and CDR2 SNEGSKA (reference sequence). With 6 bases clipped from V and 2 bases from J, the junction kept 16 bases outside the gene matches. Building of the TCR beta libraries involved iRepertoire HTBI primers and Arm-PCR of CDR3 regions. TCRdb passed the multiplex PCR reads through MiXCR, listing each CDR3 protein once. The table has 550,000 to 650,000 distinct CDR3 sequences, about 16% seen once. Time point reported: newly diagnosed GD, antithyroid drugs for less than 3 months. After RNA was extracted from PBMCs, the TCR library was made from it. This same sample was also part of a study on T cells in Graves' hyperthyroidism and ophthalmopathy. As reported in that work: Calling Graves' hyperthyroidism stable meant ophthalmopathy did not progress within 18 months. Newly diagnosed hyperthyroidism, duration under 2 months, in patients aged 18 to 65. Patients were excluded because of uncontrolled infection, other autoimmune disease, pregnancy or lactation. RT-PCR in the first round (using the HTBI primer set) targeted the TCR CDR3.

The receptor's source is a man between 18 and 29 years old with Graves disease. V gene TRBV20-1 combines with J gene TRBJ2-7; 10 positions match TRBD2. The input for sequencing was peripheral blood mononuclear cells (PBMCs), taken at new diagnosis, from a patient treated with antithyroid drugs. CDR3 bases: TGCAGTGCCATAACCGTCAGCGGGAGGGTACCTACCTACGAGCAGTACTTC. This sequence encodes CSAITVSGRVPTYEQYF.